This record concerns one T cell receptor (beta chain) sequence. The CDR3 runs to 14 residues. After removal of 6 bases from V and 7 bases from J, the junction contained 4 bases not matched to a gene. In germline, CDR1 is LNHDA, CDR2 SQIVND (reference sequence). This entry comes from a study of cytomegalovirus exposure and HLA in healthy donors. PCR involved 60 Vbeta and 13 Jbeta primers. Only in-frame clones appear in the TCRdb table, and some are missing; sequencing was by immunoSEQ multiplex PCR. The data contain 20,000 to 30,000 clones, more than 75% of them seen just once; the ten biggest clones take up 3.5% to 5.5%.

The chain combines TRBV19 with TRBJ1-4; TRBD1 matches 11 bases. The sample was PBMCs. This TCR was sampled from a male donor in good health and CMV-seronegative. CDR3 DNA: TGTGCCAGTAGGCGGACAGGGGGCGGTGAAAAACTGTTTTTT. Its translation: CASRRTGGGEKLFF.